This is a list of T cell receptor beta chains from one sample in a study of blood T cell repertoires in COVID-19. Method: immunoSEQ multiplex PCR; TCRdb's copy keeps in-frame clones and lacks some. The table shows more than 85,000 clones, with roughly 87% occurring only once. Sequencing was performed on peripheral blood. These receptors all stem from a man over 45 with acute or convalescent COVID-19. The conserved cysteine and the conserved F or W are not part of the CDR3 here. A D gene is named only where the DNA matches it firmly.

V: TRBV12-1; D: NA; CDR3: AITRGEQY
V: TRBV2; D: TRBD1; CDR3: ASSEVAGGADTQY
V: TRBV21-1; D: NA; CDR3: ASSKGLAGYNEQF
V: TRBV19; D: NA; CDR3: ASSLDIEFDEQY
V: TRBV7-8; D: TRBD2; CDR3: ASSTGTSGFQEQF
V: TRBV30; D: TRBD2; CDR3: AVLAGVPKLF
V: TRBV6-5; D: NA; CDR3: ASSYSWQGEAF
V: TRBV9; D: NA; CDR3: ASSPQQVSLYEQY
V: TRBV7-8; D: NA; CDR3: ASSLRQRPDEQF
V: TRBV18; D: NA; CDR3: ASSRGAETQY
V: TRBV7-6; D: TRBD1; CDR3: ASNPWPQGAGNTIY
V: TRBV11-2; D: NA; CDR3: ASSLDRGRASYT
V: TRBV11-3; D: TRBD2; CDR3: ASSLTSGDPYEQY
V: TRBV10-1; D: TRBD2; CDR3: ASSELAGVTEQY
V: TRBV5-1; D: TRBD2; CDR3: ASSFGSGSTGELF
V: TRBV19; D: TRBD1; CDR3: ASSIPGTGGLKIIQY
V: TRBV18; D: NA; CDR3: ASSIDTENTEAF
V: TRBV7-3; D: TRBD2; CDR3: ASSSGGAGTGELF
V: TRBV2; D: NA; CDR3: ASSESLADTQY
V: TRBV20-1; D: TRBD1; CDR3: SASNRGLREKLF
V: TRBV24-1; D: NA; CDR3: ATSGPGNGELF
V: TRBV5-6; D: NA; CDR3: ASSLGGANYGYT
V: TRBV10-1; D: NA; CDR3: ASSDGSSGNTIY
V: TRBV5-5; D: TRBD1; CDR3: ASSSQTGGYEKLF
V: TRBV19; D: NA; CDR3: ASSIQGFGETQY
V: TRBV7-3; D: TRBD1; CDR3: ASSHSGTGSEKLF
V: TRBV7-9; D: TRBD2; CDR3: ASSLPLVLAGVSNEQF
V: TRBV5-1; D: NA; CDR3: ASSLSSPSYEQY
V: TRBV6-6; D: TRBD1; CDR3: ASSTPGQGVEKLF
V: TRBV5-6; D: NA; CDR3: ASSSQAGPETQY
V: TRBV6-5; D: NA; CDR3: ASRTTGAGKETQY
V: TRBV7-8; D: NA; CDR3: ASSFSGGTGRTGELF
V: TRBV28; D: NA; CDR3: ASSLSHFYT
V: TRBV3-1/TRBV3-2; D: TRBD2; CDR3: ASSQGSWRGSYEQY
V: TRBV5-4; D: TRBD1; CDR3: ASSSVPTGGRDTQY
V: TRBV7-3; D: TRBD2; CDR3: ASSFVAGGNTGELF
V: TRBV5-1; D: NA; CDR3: ASAPWGDTEAF
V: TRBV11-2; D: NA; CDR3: ASSLDYGREAF
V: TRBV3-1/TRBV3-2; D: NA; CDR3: ASSRGFSYEQY
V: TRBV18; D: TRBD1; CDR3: ASSPGQGTTYEQY
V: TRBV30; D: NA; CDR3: AWSVQRNTDTQY
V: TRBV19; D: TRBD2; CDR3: ASNSAGVTGELF
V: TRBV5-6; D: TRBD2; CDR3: ASSLEGRGSIQY
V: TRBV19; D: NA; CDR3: ASTAGTGSYNEQF
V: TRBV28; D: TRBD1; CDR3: ASSLAGTGPGNTIY